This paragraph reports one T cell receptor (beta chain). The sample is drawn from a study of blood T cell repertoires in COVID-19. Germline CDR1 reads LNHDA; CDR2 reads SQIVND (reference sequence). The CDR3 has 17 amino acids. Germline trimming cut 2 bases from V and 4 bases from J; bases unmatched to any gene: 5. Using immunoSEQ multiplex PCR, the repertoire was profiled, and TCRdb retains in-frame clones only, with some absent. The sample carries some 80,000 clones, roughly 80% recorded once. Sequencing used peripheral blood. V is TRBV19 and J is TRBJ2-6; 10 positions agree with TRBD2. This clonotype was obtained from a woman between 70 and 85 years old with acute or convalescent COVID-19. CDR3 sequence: CASSIWSGRVGANVLTF. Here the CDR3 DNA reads TGTGCCAGTAGTATATGGAGCGGGAGGGTCGGGGCCAACGTCCTGACTTTC.